The clone carrying this TCR beta chain appeared a few times. Its target is not known. PCR was performed a second time for 7 to 11 cycles using a sample-barcoded 5' primer and a J-beta primer mix. TCRdb called the 5' RACE reads again in MiXCR, with one record for every CDR3 protein. The table lists about 1.1 million distinct CDR3 sequences, more than 30% of them singletons. The CDR3 has 15 amino acids. V gave up 1 base and J gave up 2 bases, with 9 bases separating them. This entry comes from a study of blood T cells in healthy people across ages. At the level of the study: Capture via template switching afforded approximately one barcoded beta molecule per two T cells. The study's findings and limits: As age increased, TCR beta diversity per million T cells fell in a roughly linear fashion. It was held that diversity estimates obtained from one million T cells represented underestimates. Naive T cell percentage showed a strong correlation with TCR beta diversity.

The V gene is TRBV12-3 or TRBV12-4, the J gene TRBJ2-1; weak D call: TRBD1 (6 bases). The clonotype comes from a man between 18 and 35 years old in good health. Sequencing was performed on blood. The CDR3 DNA reads TGTGCCAGCAGTTTAGACAGGGTCACCTACAATGAGCAGTTCTTC. It yields the protein CASSLDRVTYNEQFF.